The clone carrying this TCR beta chain has ten or more counts. Its antigen is not identified. CDR1 SGHTA and CDR2 FQGNSA come from the germline V gene. Losses at the gene ends were 3 bases for V and 10 bases for J; bases not matched to a gene: 1. This CDR3 has 12 residues. The data derive from a study of T cells in Graves' hyperthyroidism and ophthalmopathy. Whole-study context: Once the initial diagnosis was made, peripheral blood was obtained before any treatment. Whole-study findings and limits: Stable hyperthyroidism and ophthalmopathy were separated using 13 V-J signatures.

RNA transcripts provided the source from which TCR beta CDR3 regions were amplified. HTBI primers were the set used in a first-round RT-PCR of the TCR CDR3. TCRdb independently ran MiXCR on the multiplex PCR reads; one entry per CDR3 protein. The sample holds a few hundred thousand distinct CDR3 sequences, over 15% seen once. Material: blood. This clonotype originated in a woman aged 55-75 years with Graves' ophthalmopathy. The chain employs TRBV7-2 and TRBJ1-4, with TRBD1 identical over 8 bases. CDR3 sequence: CASSFQGAKLFF. The CDR3 region has the DNA TGTGCCAGCAGCTTTCAGGGGGCAAAACTGTTTTTT.